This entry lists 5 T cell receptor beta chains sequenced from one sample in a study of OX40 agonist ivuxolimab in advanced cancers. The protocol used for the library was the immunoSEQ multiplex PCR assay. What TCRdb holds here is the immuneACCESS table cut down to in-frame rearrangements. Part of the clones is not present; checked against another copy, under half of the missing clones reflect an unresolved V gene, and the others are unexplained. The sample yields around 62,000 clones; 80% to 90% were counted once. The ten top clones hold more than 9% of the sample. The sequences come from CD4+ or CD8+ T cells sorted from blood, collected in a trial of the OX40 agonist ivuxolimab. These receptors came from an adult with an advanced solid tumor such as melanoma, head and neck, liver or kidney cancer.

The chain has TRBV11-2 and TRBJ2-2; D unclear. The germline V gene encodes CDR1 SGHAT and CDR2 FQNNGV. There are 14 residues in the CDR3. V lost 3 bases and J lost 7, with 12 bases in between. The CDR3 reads CASSFLWLGGELFF. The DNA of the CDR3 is TGTGCCAGCAGCTTCCTGTGGCTCGGCGGGGAGCTGTTTTTT.

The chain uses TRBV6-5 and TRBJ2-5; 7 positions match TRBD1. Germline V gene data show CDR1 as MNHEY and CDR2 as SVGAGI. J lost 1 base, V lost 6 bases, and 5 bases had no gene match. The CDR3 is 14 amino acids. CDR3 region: CASSPTGIQETQYF. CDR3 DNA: TGTGCCAGCAGCCCGACAGGGATCCAAGAGACCCAGTACTTC.

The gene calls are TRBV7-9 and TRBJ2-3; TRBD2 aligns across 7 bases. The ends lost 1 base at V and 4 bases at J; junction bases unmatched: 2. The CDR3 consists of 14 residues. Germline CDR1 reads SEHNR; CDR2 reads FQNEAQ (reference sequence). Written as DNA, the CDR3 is TGTGCCAGCAGCTTAGGGGGAGGGGCAGATACGCAGTATTTT. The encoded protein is CASSLGGGADTQYF.

The CDR3 DNA reads TGTGCCAGCAGTGAACCATTCTACGAGCAGTACGTC. Protein sequence: CASSEPFYEQYV. The V and J genes are TRBV2 and TRBJ2-7, with D unresolved. From germline, CDR1 is SNHLY and CDR2 FYNNEI. This CDR3 has 12 amino acids. V lost 2 bases and J lost 3, with 5 bases in between.

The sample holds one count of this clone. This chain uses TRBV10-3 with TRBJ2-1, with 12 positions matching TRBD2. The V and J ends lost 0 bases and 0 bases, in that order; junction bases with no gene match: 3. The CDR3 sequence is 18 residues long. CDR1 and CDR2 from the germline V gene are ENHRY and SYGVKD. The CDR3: CAISESASGRASYNEQFF. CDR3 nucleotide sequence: TGTGCCATCAGTGAGTCGGCTAGCGGGAGGGCCTCCTACAATGAGCAGTTCTTC.